The rows below give T cell receptor beta chains drawn from one sample of a study of chemoradiotherapy in HPV16-positive cancers. Sequenced by immunoSEQ multiplex PCR; TCRdb stores in-frame clones only, minus some. Of some 20,000 clones listed, around two thirds were seen once; the top ten hold 2.6%. Specimen collection occurred from a patient who underwent chemoradiotherapy. These TCRs come from a human donor with HPV-associated anogenital cancer. Each CDR3 is given with its conserved first and last residue. Fields, in order: J gene, V gene, clone size, D gene, CDR3 protein, CDR3 DNA. A D gene is named only where the DNA matches it firmly. Clone size is stated in some rows and not others, as once, few, many or a class when expanded.

J gene: TRBJ1-2; V gene: TRBV14; clone size: few; D gene: .; CDR3 protein: CASSGSGRRIYGYTF; CDR3 DNA: TGTGCCAGCAGCGGATCAGGGAGGAGGATCTATGGCTACACCTTC
J gene: TRBJ1-1; V gene: TRBV5-8; clone size: once; D gene: TRBD1; CDR3 protein: CASSLLPGQKNTEAFF; CDR3 DNA: TGTGCCAGCAGCCTACTACCGGGACAGAAGAACACTGAAGCTTTCTTT
J gene: TRBJ2-3; V gene: TRBV19; clone size: .; D gene: TRBD1; CDR3 protein: CASSPWTGSTDTQYF; CDR3 DNA: TGTGCCAGTAGTCCCTGGACAGGGAGCACAGATACGCAGTATTTT
J gene: TRBJ2-1; V gene: TRBV20-1; clone size: .; D gene: .; CDR3 protein: CSASSNNEQFF; CDR3 DNA: TGCAGTGCTAGCTCTAACAATGAGCAGTTCTTC
J gene: TRBJ1-1; V gene: TRBV2; clone size: few; D gene: .; CDR3 protein: CASSPQRNTEAFF; CDR3 DNA: TGTGCCAGCAGTCCTCAGAGGAACACTGAAGCTTTCTTT
J gene: TRBJ1-3; V gene: TRBV18; clone size: .; D gene: .; CDR3 protein: CASSPGDSGNTIYF; CDR3 DNA: TGTGCCAGCTCACCAGGGGATTCTGGAAACACCATATATTTT
J gene: TRBJ2-7; V gene: TRBV27; clone size: .; D gene: TRBD1; CDR3 protein: CASRRTGSYEQYF; CDR3 DNA: TGTGCCAGCAGAAGGACAGGATCCTACGAGCAGTACTTC
J gene: TRBJ1-1; V gene: TRBV7-9; clone size: .; D gene: .; CDR3 protein: CASSRGRGGTEAFF; CDR3 DNA: TGTGCCAGCAGCCGAGGGAGAGGTGGCACTGAAGCTTTCTTT
J gene: TRBJ2-5; V gene: TRBV6-1; clone size: .; D gene: .; CDR3 protein: CASSRTLVETQYF; CDR3 DNA: TGTGCCAGCAGCCGGACCCTCGTCGAGACCCAGTACTTC
J gene: TRBJ2-1; V gene: TRBV4-2; clone size: .; D gene: TRBD2; CDR3 protein: CASSERGSYEQFF; CDR3 DNA: TGTGCCAGCAGCGAGCGGGGGTCTTATGAGCAGTTCTTC
J gene: TRBJ2-7; V gene: TRBV5-6; clone size: .; D gene: .; CDR3 protein: CASSLWGREQYF; CDR3 DNA: TGTGCCAGCAGCTTGTGGGGGCGCGAGCAGTACTTC
J gene: TRBJ1-1; V gene: TRBV18; clone size: .; D gene: .; CDR3 protein: CASSPITAMNTEAFF; CDR3 DNA: TGTGCCAGCTCACCCATAACCGCCATGAACACTGAAGCTTTCTTT
J gene: TRBJ2-3; V gene: TRBV5-8; clone size: .; D gene: TRBD2; CDR3 protein: CASSLGTSGVTDTQYF; CDR3 DNA: TGTGCCAGCAGCCTCGGGACTAGCGGGGTCACAGATACGCAGTATTTT
J gene: TRBJ1-2; V gene: TRBV28; clone size: .; D gene: .; CDR3 protein: CASSDASGHGYTF; CDR3 DNA: TGTGCCAGCAGTGATGCTTCGGGGCATGGCTACACCTTC
J gene: TRBJ1-2; V gene: TRBV19; clone size: .; D gene: .; CDR3 protein: CASSKRTRGTDYGYTF; CDR3 DNA: TGTGCCAGTAGTAAGAGGACCAGGGGCACGGACTATGGCTACACCTTC
J gene: TRBJ2-1; V gene: TRBV19; clone size: .; D gene: TRBD1; CDR3 protein: CASSGQGFYNEQFF; CDR3 DNA: TGTGCCAGTTCCGGACAGGGGTTTTACAATGAGCAGTTCTTC
J gene: TRBJ1-2; V gene: TRBV25-1; clone size: few; D gene: .; CDR3 protein: CASSESHSVGEGYTF; CDR3 DNA: TGTGCCAGCAGTGAATCTCACAGTGTCGGTGAGGGCTACACCTTC
J gene: TRBJ2-3; V gene: TRBV5-1; clone size: .; D gene: TRBD2; CDR3 protein: CASSPLPRSGGQSTDTQYF; CDR3 DNA: TGCGCCAGCAGCCCCCTCCCAAGGAGCGGGGGCCAAAGCACAGATACGCAGTATTTT
J gene: TRBJ2-7; V gene: TRBV11-3; clone size: .; D gene: TRBD1; CDR3 protein: CASSSSDRVHEQYF; CDR3 DNA: TGTGCCAGCAGCTCCTCCGACAGGGTACACGAGCAGTACTTC
J gene: TRBJ1-5; V gene: TRBV4-2; clone size: .; D gene: .; CDR3 protein: CASSQGDSNQPQHF; CDR3 DNA: TGTGCCAGCAGCCAGGGAGACAGTAATCAGCCCCAGCATTTT
J gene: TRBJ2-1; V gene: TRBV5-5; clone size: .; D gene: TRBD2; CDR3 protein: CASLLAGVNEQFF; CDR3 DNA: TGTGCCAGCTTGCTAGCGGGGGTGAATGAGCAGTTCTTC
J gene: TRBJ2-2; V gene: TRBV10-3; clone size: .; D gene: .; CDR3 protein: CAISESRQGVGELFF; CDR3 DNA: TGTGCCATCAGTGAGTCGAGGCAGGGTGTCGGGGAGCTGTTTTTT
J gene: TRBJ2-1; V gene: TRBV29-1; clone size: .; D gene: .; CDR3 protein: CSVATAGIGEQFF; CDR3 DNA: TGCAGCGTTGCGACGGCCGGCATTGGTGAGCAGTTCTTC
J gene: TRBJ1-2; V gene: TRBV28; clone size: .; D gene: .; CDR3 protein: CASSLKGAANYGYTF; CDR3 DNA: TGTGCCAGCAGTTTAAAAGGGGCTGCTAACTATGGCTACACCTTC
J gene: TRBJ2-3; V gene: TRBV7-9; clone size: .; D gene: TRBD2; CDR3 protein: CASSPGTSGRGDTQYF; CDR3 DNA: TGTGCCAGCAGCCCTGGGACTAGCGGAAGGGGGGATACGCAGTATTTT
J gene: TRBJ2-1; V gene: TRBV9; clone size: few; D gene: .; CDR3 protein: CASSVVSGGPNEQFF; CDR3 DNA: TGTGCCAGCAGCGTAGTTTCGGGGGGCCCCAATGAGCAGTTCTTC
J gene: TRBJ1-2; V gene: TRBV6-1; clone size: .; D gene: .; CDR3 protein: CASSEIDPFNYGYTF; CDR3 DNA: TGTGCCAGCAGTGAAATAGACCCTTTTAACTATGGCTACACCTTC
J gene: TRBJ2-6; V gene: TRBV21-1; clone size: .; D gene: .; CDR3 protein: CASSSPLRGSGANVLTF; CDR3 DNA: TGTGCCAGCAGCTCCCCTTTGAGAGGTTCTGGGGCCAACGTCCTGACTTTC
J gene: TRBJ2-2; V gene: TRBV6-4; clone size: .; D gene: .; CDR3 protein: CASKRGGDTGELFF; CDR3 DNA: TGTGCCAGCAAGAGAGGGGGGGACACCGGGGAGCTGTTTTTT
J gene: TRBJ1-1; V gene: TRBV6-5; clone size: .; D gene: .; CDR3 protein: CASSTPGGENTEAFF; CDR3 DNA: TGTGCCAGCAGTACCCCCGGGGGGGAGAACACTGAAGCTTTCTTT
J gene: TRBJ2-4; V gene: TRBV15; clone size: .; D gene: .; CDR3 protein: CATSSLPKGIQYF; CDR3 DNA: TGTGCCACCAGCAGCCTCCCTAAGGGGATTCAGTACTTC
J gene: TRBJ1-4; V gene: TRBV7-7; clone size: once; D gene: .; CDR3 protein: CGGQVEWVLSNEKLFF; CDR3 DNA: TGTGGAGGTCAGGTCGAGTGGGTCCTTTCTAATGAAAAACTGTTTTTT
J gene: TRBJ2-7; V gene: TRBV28; clone size: once; D gene: .; CDR3 protein: CASSPIAGKKGGPSEQYF; CDR3 DNA: TGTGCCAGCAGCCCGATAGCGGGAAAAAAAGGGGGCCCCTCCGAGCAGTACTTC
J gene: TRBJ2-5; V gene: TRBV9; clone size: once; D gene: .; CDR3 protein: CASSGKQGHSETQYF; CDR3 DNA: TGTGCCAGCAGCGGTAAACAGGGCCACTCGGAGACCCAGTACTTC
J gene: TRBJ2-7; V gene: TRBV10-3; clone size: few; D gene: .; CDR3 protein: CAIMSGVSGEQYF; CDR3 DNA: TGTGCCATCATGTCGGGAGTTTCGGGCGAGCAGTACTTC
J gene: TRBJ1-2; V gene: TRBV4-1; clone size: .; D gene: TRBD1; CDR3 protein: CASSRKDRGRFDGYTF; CDR3 DNA: TGCGCCAGCAGCCGGAAGGACAGGGGGCGGTTCGATGGCTACACCTTC
J gene: TRBJ1-3; V gene: TRBV27; clone size: few; D gene: .; CDR3 protein: CASSLSPGNTIYF; CDR3 DNA: TGTGCCAGCAGTTTATCACCAGGAAACACCATATATTTT
J gene: TRBJ1-1; V gene: TRBV19; clone size: .; D gene: .; CDR3 protein: CASNRASAENTEAFF; CDR3 DNA: TGTGCCAGTAATAGAGCGTCGGCAGAGAACACTGAAGCTTTCTTT
J gene: TRBJ1-6; V gene: TRBV19; clone size: .; D gene: .; CDR3 protein: CASSISSGISPLHF; CDR3 DNA: TGTGCCAGTAGTATATCGTCAGGGATTTCACCCCTCCACTTT